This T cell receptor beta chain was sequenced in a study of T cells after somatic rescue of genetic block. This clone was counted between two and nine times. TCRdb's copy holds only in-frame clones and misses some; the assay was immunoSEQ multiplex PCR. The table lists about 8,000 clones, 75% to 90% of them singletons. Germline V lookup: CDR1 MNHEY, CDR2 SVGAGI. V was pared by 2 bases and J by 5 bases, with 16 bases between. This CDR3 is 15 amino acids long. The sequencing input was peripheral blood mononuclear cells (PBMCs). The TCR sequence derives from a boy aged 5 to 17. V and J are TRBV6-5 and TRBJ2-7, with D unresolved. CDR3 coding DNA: TGTGCCAGCAGTTACACCCGCGGACGTACGGACGAGCAGTACTTC. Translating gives CASSYTRGRTDEQYF.